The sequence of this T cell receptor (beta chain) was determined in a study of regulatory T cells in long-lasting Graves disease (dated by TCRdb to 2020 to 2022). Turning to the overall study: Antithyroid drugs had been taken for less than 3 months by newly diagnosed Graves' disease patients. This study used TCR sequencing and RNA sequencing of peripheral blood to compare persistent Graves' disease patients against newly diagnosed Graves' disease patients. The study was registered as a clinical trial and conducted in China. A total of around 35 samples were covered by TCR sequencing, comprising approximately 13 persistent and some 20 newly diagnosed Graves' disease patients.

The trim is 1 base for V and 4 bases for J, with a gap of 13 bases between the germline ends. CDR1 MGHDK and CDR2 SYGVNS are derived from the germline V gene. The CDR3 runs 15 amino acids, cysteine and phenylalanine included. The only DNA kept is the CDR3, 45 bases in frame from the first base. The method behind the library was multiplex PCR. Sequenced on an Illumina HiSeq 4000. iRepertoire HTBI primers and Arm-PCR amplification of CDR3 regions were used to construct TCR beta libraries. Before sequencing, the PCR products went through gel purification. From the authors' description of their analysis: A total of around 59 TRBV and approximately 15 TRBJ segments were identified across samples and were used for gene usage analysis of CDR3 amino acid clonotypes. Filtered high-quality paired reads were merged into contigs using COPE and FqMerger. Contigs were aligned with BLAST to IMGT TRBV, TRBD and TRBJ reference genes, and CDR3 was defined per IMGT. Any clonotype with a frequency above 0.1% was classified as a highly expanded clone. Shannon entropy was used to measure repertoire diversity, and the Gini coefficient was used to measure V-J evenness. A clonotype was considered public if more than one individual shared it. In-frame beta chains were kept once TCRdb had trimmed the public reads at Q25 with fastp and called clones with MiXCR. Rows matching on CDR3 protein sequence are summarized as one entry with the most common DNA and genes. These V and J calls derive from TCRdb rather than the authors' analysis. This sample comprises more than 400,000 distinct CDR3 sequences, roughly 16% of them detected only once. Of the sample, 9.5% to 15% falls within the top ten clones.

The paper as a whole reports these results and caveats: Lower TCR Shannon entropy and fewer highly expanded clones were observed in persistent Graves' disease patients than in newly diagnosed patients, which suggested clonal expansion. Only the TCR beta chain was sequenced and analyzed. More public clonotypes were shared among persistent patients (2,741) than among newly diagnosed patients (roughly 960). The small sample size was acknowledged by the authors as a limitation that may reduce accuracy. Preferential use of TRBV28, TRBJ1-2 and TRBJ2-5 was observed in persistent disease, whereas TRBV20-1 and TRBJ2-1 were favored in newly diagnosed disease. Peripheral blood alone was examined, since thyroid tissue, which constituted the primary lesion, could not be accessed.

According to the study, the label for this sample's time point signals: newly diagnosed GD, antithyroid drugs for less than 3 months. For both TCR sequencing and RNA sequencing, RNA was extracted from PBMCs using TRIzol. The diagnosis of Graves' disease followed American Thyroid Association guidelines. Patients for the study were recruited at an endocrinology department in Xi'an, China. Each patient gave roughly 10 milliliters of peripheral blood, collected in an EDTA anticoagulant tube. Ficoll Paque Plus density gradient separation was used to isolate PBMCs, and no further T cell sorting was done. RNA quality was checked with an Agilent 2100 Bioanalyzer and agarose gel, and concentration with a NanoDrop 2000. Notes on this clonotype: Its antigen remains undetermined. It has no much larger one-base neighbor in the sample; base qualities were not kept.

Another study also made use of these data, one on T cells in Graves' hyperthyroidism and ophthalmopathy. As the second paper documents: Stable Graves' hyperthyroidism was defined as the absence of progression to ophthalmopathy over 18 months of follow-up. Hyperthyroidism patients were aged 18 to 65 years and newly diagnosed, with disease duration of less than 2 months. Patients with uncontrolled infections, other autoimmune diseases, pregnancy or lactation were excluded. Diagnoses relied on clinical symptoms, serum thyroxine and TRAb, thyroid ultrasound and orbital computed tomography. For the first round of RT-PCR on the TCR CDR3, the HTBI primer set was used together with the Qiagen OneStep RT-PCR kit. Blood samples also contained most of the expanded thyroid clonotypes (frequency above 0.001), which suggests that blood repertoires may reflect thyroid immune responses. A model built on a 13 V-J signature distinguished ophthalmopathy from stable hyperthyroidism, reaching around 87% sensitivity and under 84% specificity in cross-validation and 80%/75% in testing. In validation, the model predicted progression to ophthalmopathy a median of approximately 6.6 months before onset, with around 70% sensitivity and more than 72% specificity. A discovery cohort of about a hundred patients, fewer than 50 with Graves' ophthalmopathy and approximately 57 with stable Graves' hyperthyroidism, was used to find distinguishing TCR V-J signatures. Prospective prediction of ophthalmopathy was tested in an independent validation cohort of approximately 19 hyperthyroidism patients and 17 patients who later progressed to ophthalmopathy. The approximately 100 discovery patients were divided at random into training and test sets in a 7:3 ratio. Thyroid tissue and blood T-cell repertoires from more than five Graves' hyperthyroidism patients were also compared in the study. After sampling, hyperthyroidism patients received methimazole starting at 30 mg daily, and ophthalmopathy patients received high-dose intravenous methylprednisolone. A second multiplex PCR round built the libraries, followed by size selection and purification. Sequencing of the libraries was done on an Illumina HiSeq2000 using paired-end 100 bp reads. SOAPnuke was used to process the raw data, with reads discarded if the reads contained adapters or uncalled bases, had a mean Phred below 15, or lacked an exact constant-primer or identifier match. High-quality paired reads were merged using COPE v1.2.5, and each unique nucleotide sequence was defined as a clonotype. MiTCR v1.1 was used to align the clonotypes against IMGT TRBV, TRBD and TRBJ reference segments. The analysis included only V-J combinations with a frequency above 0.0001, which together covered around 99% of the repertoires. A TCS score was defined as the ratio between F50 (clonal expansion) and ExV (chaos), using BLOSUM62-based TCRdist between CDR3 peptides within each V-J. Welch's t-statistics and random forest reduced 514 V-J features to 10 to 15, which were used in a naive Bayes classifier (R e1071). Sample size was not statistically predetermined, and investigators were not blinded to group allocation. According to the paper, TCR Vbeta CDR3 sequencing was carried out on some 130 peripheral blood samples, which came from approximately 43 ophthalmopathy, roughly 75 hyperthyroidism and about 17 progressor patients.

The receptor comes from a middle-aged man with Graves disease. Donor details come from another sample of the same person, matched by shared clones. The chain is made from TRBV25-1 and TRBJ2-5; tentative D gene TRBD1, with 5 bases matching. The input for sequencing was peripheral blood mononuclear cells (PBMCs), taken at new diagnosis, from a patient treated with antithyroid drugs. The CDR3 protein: CASSEFMGPGETQYF. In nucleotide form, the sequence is TGTGCCAGCAGTGAATTCATGGGGCCCGGAGAGACCCAGTACTTC.